This TCR beta chain was sequenced for a study of spatial heterogeneity in lung cancer. As for the study in general: Sequence detection consistently recorded a greater number of beta-chain than alpha-chain sequences. Study results and limitations: Ubiquitous expanded tumor TCRs surfaced in blood more at resection than they did at follow-up.

Time point of the sample: sample taken at primary tumor resection. Tumor, nontumor lung or frozen PBMC supplied whole RNA that was sequenced unsorted. The donors, 72 patients with untreated early-stage non-small cell lung cancer, provided the samples. Every TCR cDNA molecule bore a unique molecular identifier. TCRdb ran MiXCR on the 5' RACE reads and lists one entry per CDR3 protein. In the table there are about 11,000 distinct CDR3 sequences, roughly 6.3% of which are singletons. The CDR3 spans 16 residues. CDR1 is KGHDR and CDR2 is SFDVKD in the germline V gene. V was pared by 2 bases and J by 0 bases, with 9 bases between. To note about this clonotype: Its antigen is currently unknown. This beta chain is an off-target read within a library intended for alpha chains, so its frequency means little.

The input for sequencing was PBMCs, taken at surgery. This chain connects TRBV24-1 to TRBJ2-2, with D possibly matching TRBD1 (5 bases). The sequence derives from a male donor with early-stage non-small cell lung cancer. The CDR3 here is CATSDWYRSNTGELFF. The CDR3 DNA reads as TGTGCCACCAGTGATTGGTACAGGTCGAACACCGGGGAGCTGTTTTTT.